The rows below give T cell receptor beta chains drawn from one sample of a study of low-dose radiotherapy and immunotherapy resistance in tumors. Via MiXCR, TCRdb re-called the reads, giving one row per CDR3 protein. The sample consists of under 90,000 distinct CDR3 sequences, 15% to 20% of them appearing once. Material: PBMCs, obtained before treatment. These receptors all come from a male donor with prostate cancer. Both conserved end residues are part of each CDR3. The D gene is left open where the match is weak. Size is omitted from some rows. Given values are once, few, many or a class for expanded clones.

TRBJ2-7	TRBD1	TRBV6-2/TRBV6-3	many	TGTGCCACCCGGGACAGGGGGCGCAATCTCGAGCAGTACTTC	CATRDRGRNLEQYF
TRBJ1-2	.	TRBV27	many	TGTGCCAGCAGTTTAAGGCCTGACTTCTATGGCTACACCTTC	CASSLRPDFYGYTF
TRBJ2-5	.	TRBV7-6	many	TGTGCCAGCAGCCCCGAGTTGGGCGAGACCCAGTACTTC	CASSPELGETQYF
TRBJ2-1	.	TRBV6-8	many	TGTGCCAGCAGTTACGGAGGTCTTAATGAGCAGTTCTTC	CASSYGGLNEQFF
TRBJ2-3	TRBD2	TRBV5-6	many	TGTGCCAGCAGCTTCCCCGGGGGGGTAGATACGCAGTATTTT	CASSFPGGVDTQYF
TRBJ1-6	TRBD1	TRBV5-4	many	TGTGCCAGCAGTCTGAACAGGGGAAATTCACCCCTCCACTTT	CASSLNRGNSPLHF
TRBJ2-7	.	TRBV5-4	many	TGTGCCAGCAGCCCTGGGGAGCCCTACGAGCAGTACTTC	CASSPGEPYEQYF
TRBJ2-4	.	TRBV30	many	TGTGCCTGGGACACATCTGGGGGGAACATTCAGTACTTC	CAWDTSGGNIQYF
TRBJ1-5	.	TRBV3-1	many	TGTGCCAGCAGCCAAGATAGCAATCAGCCCCAGCATTTT	CASSQDSNQPQHF
TRBJ2-5	.	TRBV5-1	.	TGCGCCAGCTCCCGCGGGCCCGAACAAGAGACCCAGTACTTC	CASSRGPEQETQYF
TRBJ2-5	TRBD1	TRBV10-3	many	TGTGCCACGCCAGGGGACAGATACAGTCAAGAGACCCAGTACTTC	CATPGDRYSQETQYF
TRBJ2-1	.	TRBV6-2/TRBV6-3	.	TGTGCCAGCATGGTCGGACCATTAGAGCAGTTCTTC	CASMVGPLEQFF
TRBJ2-1	TRBD2	TRBV4-1	many	TGCGCCAGCAGCCAAGATCCAGCGGGGAATTACAATGAGCAGTTCTTC	CASSQDPAGNYNEQFF
TRBJ1-4	.	TRBV19	.	TGTGCCAGTAGTGAGAGCGGAACTAATGAAAAACTGTTTTTT	CASSESGTNEKLFF
TRBJ1-1	.	TRBV11-2	.	TGTGCCAGCAGTCCCCCGAACACTGAAGCTTTCTTT	CASSPPNTEAFF
TRBJ2-1	.	TRBV27	many	TGTGCCAGCAGTCCAATCCCTAGCGACAGTGAGCAGTTCTTC	CASSPIPSDSEQFF
TRBJ2-5	TRBD1	TRBV7-2	many	TGTGCCAGCAGCCGCGGACAGGGAAAAGAGACCCAGTACTTC	CASSRGQGKETQYF
TRBJ1-1	.	TRBV7-6	many	TGTGCCAGCAGCACCGGGTGGAACACTGAAGCTTTCTTT	CASSTGWNTEAFF
TRBJ2-7	TRBD2	TRBV5-1	.	TGCGCCAGCAGCCCTCAACTAGCGGGGGACTACGAGCAGTACTTC	CASSPQLAGDYEQYF
TRBJ1-4	TRBD1	TRBV12-3/TRBV12-4	many	TGTGCCAGCAGTTTGGGGTTGACAGGGTCAAATGAAAAACTGTTTTTT	CASSLGLTGSNEKLFF
TRBJ1-6	TRBD1	TRBV6-1	.	TGTGCCAGCAGTTTGGGACAGTCAAATTCACCCCTCCACTTT	CASSLGQSNSPLHF
TRBJ2-5	TRBD2	TRBV2	many	TGTGCCAGCAGTGAACGGGGTAGCGGGGGGCCGGAGACCCAGTACTTC	CASSERGSGGPETQYF
TRBJ1-1	.	TRBV10-3	.	TGTGCCATCAGTGAGTGGACACTGAACACTGAAGCTTTCTTT	CAISEWTLNTEAFF
TRBJ2-3	TRBD2	TRBV3-1	many	TGTGCCAGCAGCCAAGTACTAGCGGGGGGGCGGGATACGCAGTATTTT	CASSQVLAGGRDTQYF
TRBJ1-5	.	TRBV5-1	many	TGTGCCAGCAGCTCGGGGGGGGCTGGGCCCCAGCATTTT	CASSSGGAGPQHF
TRBJ2-6	TRBD1	TRBV3-1	many	TGTGCCAGCAGCCAAGAGGACAGGGGGGCTGGGGCCAACGTCCTGACTTTC	CASSQEDRGAGANVLTF
TRBJ2-1	TRBD2	TRBV20-1	many	TGCAGTGCTAGAGATCTAGCGGTCTTCTCCTACAATGAGCAGTTCTTC	CSARDLAVFSYNEQFF
TRBJ1-2	.	TRBV6-2/TRBV6-3	many	TGTGCCAGCAGCTCAACGGGGAATTATGGCTACACCTTC	CASSSTGNYGYTF
TRBJ2-2	.	TRBV6-1	once	TGTGCCAGCAGTGAGCAGGGGGGGACCGGGGAGCTGTTTTTT	CASSEQGGTGELFF
TRBJ2-3	.	TRBV27	many	TGTGCCAGCAGTTTGTCCAGTGGATTAGCATCTGATACGCAGTATTTT	CASSLSSGLASDTQYF
TRBJ1-1	.	TRBV10-3	many	TGTGCCATCACCGGGGGGGGGCTCATGAACACTGAAGCTTTCTTT	CAITGGGLMNTEAFF
TRBJ1-6	.	TRBV6-1	once	TGTGCCAGCAGTGAAGCGAGGACTGGAAATTCACCCCTCCACTTT	CASSEARTGNSPLHF
TRBJ1-5	.	TRBV3-1	many	TGTGCCAGCAGCCAGGGGGGCCGGGGTCAGCCCCAGCATTTT	CASSQGGRGQPQHF
TRBJ2-5	TRBD2	TRBV7-2	many	TGTGCCAGCAGCTTAGCGGGGGGGTTCCAAGAGACCCAGTACTTC	CASSLAGGFQETQYF
TRBJ2-3	.	TRBV6-2/TRBV6-3	.	TGTGCCAGCAGGGACCGACTCGATGATACGCAGTATTTT	CASRDRLDDTQYF
TRBJ1-2	.	TRBV5-1	.	.	CASTNQTSMYLCASSLYRGGYTF
TRBJ2-7	.	TRBV23-1	.	TGCGCCAGCAGAAAACAGGAGGATGTCTACGAGCAGTACTTC	CASRKQEDVYEQYF
TRBJ1-6	.	TRBV13	many	TGTGCCAGCAGCTTAGAAAGTTCACCCCTCCACTTT	CASSLESSPLHF
TRBJ1-1	TRBD1	TRBV7-9	many	TGTGCCAGCAGCTTGAACAGGGGGCCAAACACTGAAGCTTTCTTT	CASSLNRGPNTEAFF
TRBJ1-3	TRBD1	TRBV7-9	many	TGTGCCAGCAGCCGATCCGGCGAAGGGGGCAGAAACACCATATATTTT	CASSRSGEGGRNTIYF